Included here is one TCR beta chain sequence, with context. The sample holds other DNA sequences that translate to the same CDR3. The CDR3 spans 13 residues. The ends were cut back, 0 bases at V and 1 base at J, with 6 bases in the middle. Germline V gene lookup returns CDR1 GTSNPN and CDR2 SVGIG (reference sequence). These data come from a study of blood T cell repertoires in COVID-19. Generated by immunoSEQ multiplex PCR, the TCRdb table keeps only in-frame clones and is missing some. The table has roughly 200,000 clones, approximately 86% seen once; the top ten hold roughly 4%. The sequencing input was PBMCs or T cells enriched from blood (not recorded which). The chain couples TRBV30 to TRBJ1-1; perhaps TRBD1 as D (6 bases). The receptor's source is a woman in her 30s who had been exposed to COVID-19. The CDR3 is CAWSVQGNTEAFF. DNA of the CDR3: TGTGCCTGGAGTGTACAGGGGAACACTGAAGCTTTCTTT.